This TCR beta chain derives from a study of cytomegalovirus exposure and HLA in healthy donors. Study-level results: HLA-A and HLA-B allele assignments for most subjects were reportedly predicted accurately using TCR beta sequences.

PCR used 60 Vbeta primers and 13 Jbeta primers. Some clones are missing from TCRdb's copy, which holds only in-frame ones; the method was immunoSEQ multiplex PCR. The table records 140,000 or so clones, roughly three quarters of them present only once. The junction had 10 bases not matched to a gene; V was cut back by 7 bases and J by 3 bases. This CDR3 has 15 amino acids. Germline V gene lookup returns CDR1 MDHEN and CDR2 SYDVKM. With regard to this clone: The antigen is unknown.

The sequence was collected from a man aged 60 to 75 in good health and CMV-seronegative. The sequencing sample was made of PBMCs. The chain couples TRBV28 to TRBJ2-7; 9 bases map to TRBD1. CDR3 residues: CASIHQRTGDYEQYF. DNA of the CDR3: TGTGCCAGCATCCATCAGAGGACAGGGGACTACGAGCAGTACTTC.